The sequence of this TCR beta chain was determined in a study of T-cell reconstitution after alpha-beta-depleted transplantation in children. The CDR3 consists of 14 residues. Trimming stripped 0 bases from V and 6 bases from J, with 10 bases between. Germline loops: CDR1 SGHAT, CDR2 FQNNGV. This sample's TCRbeta library carried unique molecular identifier barcodes. TCRdb itself ran the PCR reads through MiXCR, one entry per CDR3 protein. Of hundreds of thousands of distinct CDR3 sequences listed, around 12% are singletons. Study-wide findings and caveats: Newly generated T cells supplied most T-cell counts and diversity one year post-transplant. There were reportedly several hundred expanded graft clones from which alpha-beta T cells came about two months after transplant.

There are many counts of this clonotype. Its antigen is undetermined. Material: PBMCs, obtained before TCRalphabeta/CD19-depleted stem cell transplant. J is TRBJ2-3 and V is TRBV11-2, with D possibly being TRBD2 (7 bases). This TCR derives from a girl aged 2-10 years with congenital amegakaryocytic thrombocytopenia, due to receive a stem cell transplant. This CDR3 is CASSLDPGGDTQYF. CDR3 bases: TGTGCCAGCAGCTTAGATCCGGGGGGCGATACGCAGTATTTT.